This T cell receptor beta chain was sequenced in a study of blood T cell repertoires in COVID-19. Study-level information: Specimens from acute and convalescent COVID-19 originated in the United States, Italy and Spain. T cells, B-cell-depleted T cells, or PBMCs provided the cDNA or gDNA that served as material.

Original analysis: Amplification of reference gene primers provided the estimated nucleated cell counts. This table comes from immunoSEQ multiplex PCR, and its TCRdb copy is limited to in-frame clones, with some not included. V, J and clone size were drawn from that table, and D and trimming were deduced from the DNA. This table holds some 75,000 clones, more than 80% found once. In germline, CDR1 is SEHNR, CDR2 FQNEAQ (reference sequence). Trimming stripped 6 bases from V and 0 bases from J, with 12 bases between. The CDR3 is 15 residues long. This clonotype was obtained from a human donor in a cohort sampled during active COVID-19. Sequenced sample: peripheral blood. The chain has TRBV7-9 and TRBJ2-1; no reliable D call. CDR3 loop: CASSDWLSSYNEQFF. The CDR3 region has the DNA TGTGCCAGCAGTGACTGGCTTAGCTCCTACAATGAGCAGTTCTTC.